Following are 16 T cell receptor beta chains from one sample sequenced in a study of HIV-infected patients and healthy controls. Alpha and beta constant-region primers primed reverse transcription of about 470 ng RNA. Separate chain-specific third strand synthesis with multiplexing indices produced the alpha and beta libraries. TCRdb re-called the 5' RACE reads through MiXCR, storing one row per CDR3 protein. The table lists thousands of distinct CDR3 sequences, about 6.1% of them singletons. The repertoire came from unfractionated whole blood and reflected all unsorted peripheral T cells. The sample consisted of blood. Receptors were obtained from an adult in good health.

By share, this clonotype counts as medium-sized. The chain uses TRBV9 and TRBJ1-5, with D possibly TRBD1 on 6 matching bases. Per germline, CDR1 SGDLS and CDR2 YYNGEE. With 4 bases removed from V and 4 bases from J, the gap between germline ends came to 15 bases. The CDR3 runs to 15 residues. The CDR3 region is CASSPGTTVNQPQHF. The CDR3 DNA sequence: TGTGCCAGCAGCCCAGGGACAACCGTAAATCAGCCCCAGCATTTT. Filled out from reference TRBV9 and TRBJ1-5, the complete variable domain reads DSGVTQTPKHLITATGQRVTLRCSPRSGDLSVYWYQQSLDQGLQFLIQYYNGEERAKGNILERFSAQQFPDLHSELNLSSLELGDSALYFCASSPGTTVNQPQHFGDGTRLSIL.

This clonotype was counted ten times or more. V gene TRBV6-2 or TRBV6-3 combines with J gene TRBJ2-6; the match to TRBD1 covers 7 bases. This CDR3 has 19 residues. CDR1 MNHEY and CDR2 SVGEGT come from the germline V gene. V was pared by 6 bases and J by 0 bases, with 14 bases of the junction left unmatched. The CDR3, as DNA: TGTGCCAGCAGACAACTCTTGAGGGACAGCAGCTCTGGGGCCAACGTCCTGACTTTC. It translates to CASRQLLRDSSSGANVLTF.

Of note for this clonotype: A much larger clone lies a single base off, so this may be a read error. The CDR3 carries no conserved terminal phenylalanine or tryptophan, so it likely arises from a read error. The chain employs TRBV30 and TRBJ2-5; 7 positions agree with TRBD1. The germline V gene has CDR1 GTSNPN and CDR2 SVGIG (reference sequence). Trimming took 3 bases from V and 4 from J; bases not matched to a gene: 2. This CDR3 spans 12 amino acids. The CDR3 is CAWRNRGETQYL. The CDR3 DNA follows: TGTGCCTGGAGAAACAGGGGAGAGACCCAGTACTTA.

This clonotype was seen at least ten times. This sequence joins TRBV9 and TRBJ2-2, with 9 bases fitting TRBD2. V shed 9 bases, J shed 5 bases, and the junction held 5 bases outside the gene matches. Germline CDR1 SGDLS, CDR2 YYNGEE. The CDR3 has 13 residues. The CDR3 DNA reads TGTGCCACCAGACTAGCGGCTACCGGGGAGCTGTTTTTT. Translated, it gives CATRLAATGELFF.

The chain joins TRBV5-1 to TRBJ2-3; 14 bases are shared with TRBD2. The V and J ends lost 0 bases and 2 bases, in that order; junction bases with no gene match: 2. The CDR3 is made up of 17 amino acids. Germline CDR1 SGHRS, CDR2 YFSETQ. CDR3 nucleotides: TGCGCCAGCAGCTTGGGACTAGCGGGGGGGAACACAGATACGCAGTATTTT. Translated: CASSLGLAGGNTDTQYF.

This clonotype is medium-sized in the sample. The rearrangement joins TRBV3-1 to TRBJ2-2; D remains unclear. The CDR3 covers 13 residues. The germline CDR1 and CDR2 sequences are LGHDT and YNNKEL (reference sequence). Trimming pared 6 bases from V and 2 bases from J, leaving 7 bases between. CDR3 residues: CASRRDNTGELFF. The CDR3 DNA reads as TGTGCCAGCAGGCGTGACAACACCGGGGAGCTGTTTTTT. The whole variable domain, remainder taken from reference TRBV3-1 and TRBJ2-2, is DTAVSQTPKYLVTQMGNDKSIKCEQNLGHDTMYWYKQDSKKFLKIMFSYNNKELIINETVPNRFSPKSPDKAHLNLHINSLELGDSAVYFCASRRDNTGELFFGEGSRLTVL.

By share of the sample, this clonotype is medium-sized. The chain is built from TRBV12-3 or TRBV12-4 and TRBJ1-5; maybe TRBD1 (5 bases). This CDR3 comprises 15 residues. V lost 6 bases and J 2 bases, leaving 14 bases between the germline ends. The DNA for the CDR3 is TGTGCCAGCAGGAGCGCAGGGCTTGGCAATCAGCCCCAGCATTTT. Translating it yields CASRSAGLGNQPQHF.

This clonotype qualifies as medium-sized. V and J are TRBV7-2 and TRBJ1-6, with a tentative D call TRBD1 (5 bases). This CDR3 has 17 amino acids. CDR1 and CDR2 from the germline V gene are SGHTA and FQGNSA. The V end lost 5 bases, the J end lost 7 bases, and 21 bases lay between the germline ends. The CDR3 bases are TGTGCCAGCAGCCCACCCCGGGCCGGGGCAAGCAATTCACCCCTCCACTTT. Its protein product is CASSPPRAGASNSPLHF. Full variable domain (missing parts from reference TRBV7-2 and TRBJ1-6): GAGVSQSPSNKVTEKGKDVELRCDPISGHTALYWYRQSLGQGLEFLIYFQGNSAPDKSGLPSDRFSAERTGGSVSTLTIQRTQQEDSAVYLCASSPPRAGASNSPLHFGNGTRLTVT.

In its sample, this clonotype is medium-sized. The chain couples TRBV28 to TRBJ1-3, with D possibly being TRBD1 (6 bases). The CDR3 extends over 16 amino acids. V lost 1 base and J 4 bases, leaving 14 bases between the germline ends. The germline V gene has CDR1 MDHEN and CDR2 SYDVKM. This CDR3 reads CASSLLGQGKGNTIYF. In nucleotides, the CDR3 is TGTGCCAGCAGTTTATTAGGGCAGGGGAAGGGAAACACCATATATTTT.

By its share, this clonotype is medium-sized. The V call is TRBV7-2, the J call TRBJ2-3; D remains unclear. The V end lost 5 bases, the J end lost 6 bases, and 9 bases lay between the germline ends. The CDR3 runs 12 residues. Per germline, CDR1 SGHTA and CDR2 FQGNSA. The CDR3 DNA reads TGTGCCAGCAGCCAGCTCAGGGATACGCAGTATTTT. It translates to CASSQLRDTQYF.

By share of the sample, this clonotype is medium-sized. This chain joins TRBV5-1 and TRBJ2-1; D gene unclear. Germline CDR1 SGHRS, CDR2 YFSETQ. V lost 4 bases, J lost 3 bases, and 14 bases lay in between. The CDR3 covers 15 residues. For the CDR3, the DNA is TGCGCCAGCAGCGCCGAGTCGGACGGCTACAATGAGCAGTTCTTC. Its protein product is CASSAESDGYNEQFF.

By sample share, this clonotype is medium-sized. This chain joins TRBV10-3 and TRBJ2-7; 8 bases align to TRBD1. With 10 bases clipped from V and 1 base from J, the junction kept 9 bases outside the gene matches. CDR1 ENHRY and CDR2 SYGVKD come from the germline V gene. The CDR3 sequence is 14 residues long. The CDR3 region is CASISGTGSYEQYF. In DNA, the CDR3 is TGTGCCAGCATCTCCGGGACAGGTTCCTACGAGCAGTACTTC.

This clonotype counts as medium-sized. This chain joins TRBV12-3 or TRBV12-4 and TRBJ1-4; possible D gene TRBD1, 5 bases. The CDR3 runs to 14 residues. The germline V and J ends were trimmed by 3 bases and 7 bases, with 12 bases remaining between them. CDR3 bases: TGTGCCAGCAGTTTTGTCCAGGGAGGTGAAAAACTGTTTTTT. This gives the protein CASSFVQGGEKLFF.

This clonotype was seen many times. The chain has TRBV20-1 and TRBJ2-3, with 7 bases matching TRBD1. V lost 6 bases to trimming and J lost 2 bases; unmatched junction nucleotides: 11. The CDR3 consists of 15 residues. CDR1 and CDR2 (germline): DFQATT, SNEGSKA (reference sequence). The CDR3 nucleotides are TGCAGTGCCCCATCACAGGGGACGTACACAGATACGCAGTATTTT. The encoded protein is CSAPSQGTYTDTQYF.

This clonotype was detected many times. The V and J genes are TRBV7-2 and TRBJ1-2; D is unresolved. Germline-derived CDR1 and CDR2 are SGHTA and FQGNSA. This CDR3 comprises 15 residues. V dropped 7 bases and J dropped 0 bases, with 15 bases sitting between them. CDR3: CASNHRPDSNYGYTF. The CDR3 DNA reads TGTGCCAGCAATCATAGGCCGGACTCTAACTATGGCTACACCTTC. Based on the CDR3 plus reference TRBV7-2 and TRBJ1-2, the full variable domain is GAGVSQSPSNKVTEKGKDVELRCDPISGHTALYWYRQSLGQGLEFLIYFQGNSAPDKSGLPSDRFSAERTGGSVSTLTIQRTQQEDSAVYLCASNHRPDSNYGYTFGSGTRLTVV.

This clonotype was observed at least ten times. The rearrangement uses TRBV19 and TRBJ2-1; D call uncertain. Germline V gives CDR1 LNHDA, CDR2 SQIVND (reference sequence). V was pared by 8 bases and J by 5 bases, with 16 bases between. The CDR3 length is 14 residues. This CDR3 is CASHPDSSNNEQFF. The DNA of the CDR3 is TGTGCCAGTCATCCTGACTCTTCCAACAATGAGCAGTTCTTC.